The next 12 T cell receptor beta chains were all read from a single sample in a study of post-analysis software for immune sequencing data (dated by TCRdb to between 2014 and 2017). Their recognized antigens are unknown. The receptor library was made with PCR. The instrument was an Illumina HiSeq 2500. Unique molecular identifiers were incorporated into TCR beta cDNA libraries to reduce PCR and sequencing biases. The public reads were reprocessed in TCRdb via fastp at Q25 and MiXCR, keeping in-frame beta chains. Identical CDR3 proteins give one entry, which carries the most common genes and DNA. Within this sample are about 820,000 distinct CDR3 sequences, with roughly 50% of them counted one time only. Approximately 4.5% of the sample lies in the top ten. Broader findings and caveats from the paper: Roughly 5 TRBV segments, including TRBV5-6, TRBV5-1 and TRBV20-1, were significantly more frequent in patients than controls.

The sequenced material came from blood. The source is a girl aged 5 to 17 with multiple sclerosis.

A few counts support this clonotype. This rearrangement joins TRBV29-1 to TRBJ2-5; 8 bases are shared with TRBD2. The germline CDR1 and CDR2 sequences are SQVTM and ANQGSEA. Trimming at V came to 6 bases and at J to 5 bases, leaving 8 bases not matched to a gene. The CDR3 extends over 13 amino acids. Here the CDR3 reads CSVAGGGWETQYF. The CDR3 DNA reads TGCAGCGTAGCCGGGGGGGGCTGGGAGACCCAGTACTTC. The variable domain in full, completed from reference TRBV29-1 and TRBJ2-5, reads SAVISQKPSRDICQRGTSLTIQCQVDSQVTMMFWYRQQPGQSLTLIATANQGSEATYESGFVIDKFPISRPNLTFSTLTVSNMSPEDSSIYLCSVAGGGWETQYFGPGTRLLVL.

This clonotype showed up just once. This chain links TRBV3-1 with TRBJ2-6, with 9 bases matching TRBD2. V shed 7 bases and J 1 base; nucleotides not matched to a gene: 11. Germline assignment: CDR1 LGHDT and CDR2 YNNKEL (reference sequence). The CDR3 runs to 18 residues. The CDR3: CASNLGLAPQSGANVLTF. Here the CDR3 DNA reads TGTGCCAGCAACCTCGGACTAGCGCCGCAATCTGGGGCCAACGTCCTGACTTTC.

V and J are TRBV3-1 and TRBJ2-1; D might be TRBD1 (6 bases). CDR3 length equals 15 residues. Between the trimmed V and J ends, which lost 4 bases and 8 bases, there was a span of 18 bases. Germline CDR1 is LGHDT and CDR2 is YNNKEL (reference sequence). CDR3 protein: CASSPAGTRGHEQFF. The CDR3, as DNA: TGTGCCAGCAGCCCTGCCGGGACCAGGGGCCATGAGCAGTTCTTC.

The V gene is TRBV25-1, the J gene TRBJ2-5; TRBD2 aligns across 8 bases. CDR1 is MGHDK and CDR2 is SYGVNS in the germline V gene. The CDR3 runs 16 residues. The trim removed 7 bases at V and 1 base at J, leaving 11 bases unmatched. CDR3 DNA sequence: TGTGCCAGCAATGGAGGGGAACTAGCGGTCCAAGAGACCCAGTACTTC. Its translation is CASNGGELAVQETQYF. The whole variable domain, remainder taken from reference TRBV25-1 and TRBJ2-5, is EADIYQTPRYLVIGTGKKITLECSQTMGHDKMYWYQQDPGMELHLIHYSYGVNSTEKGDLSSESTVSRIRTEHFPLTLESARPSHTSQYLCASNGGELAVQETQYFGPGTRLLVL.

The chain joins TRBV12-3 or TRBV12-4 to TRBJ2-1, with TRBD2 matching over 14 bases. Germline trimming cut 0 bases from V and 7 bases from J; bases unmatched to any gene: 8. The CDR3 has 18 amino acids. DNA of the CDR3: TGTGCCAGCAGTTTAGCACTAATGACTAGCGGGGGGGCTAATGAGCAGTTCTTC. Its translation: CASSLALMTSGGANEQFF.

J is TRBJ2-1 and V is TRBV5-1, with 9 bases lining up with TRBD2. Germline loops: CDR1 SGHRS, CDR2 YFSETQ. V shed 0 bases and J 7 bases; nucleotides not matched to a gene: 5. CDR3 size: 15 residues. CDR3 sequence (DNA): TGCGCCAGCAGCTTGGGGACTAGCGATACGAATGAGCAGTTCTTC. Encoded protein: CASSLGTSDTNEQFF. The complete variable domain, with remaining parts taken from reference TRBV5-1 and TRBJ2-1, reads KAGVTQTPRYLIKTRGQQVTLSCSPISGHRSVSWYQQTPGQGLQFLFEYFSETQRNKGNFPGRFSGRQFSNSRSEMNVSTLELGDSALYLCASSLGTSDTNEQFFGPGTRLTVL.

This clonotype has only a few counts. This sequence joins TRBV12-3 or TRBV12-4 and TRBJ2-5; weak D call: TRBD1 (5 bases). The CDR3 has 15 amino acids. V gave up 7 bases and J gave up 2 bases, with 17 bases separating them. CDR3 in amino acids: CASTLQELRQETQYF. In DNA form, the CDR3 reads TGTGCCAGCACCCTACAGGAATTGCGGCAAGAGACCCAGTACTTC.

In its sample, this clonotype was seen a few times. V gene TRBV25-1 combines with J gene TRBJ2-7; 14 bases line up with TRBD2. The CDR3 covers 15 residues. Trimming cost V 6 bases and J 3 bases; bases outside gene matches: 4. Germline loops: CDR1 MGHDK, CDR2 SYGVNS. In DNA form, the CDR3 reads TGTGCCAGCAGGGGACTAGCGGGAGATCTCTACGAGCAGTACTTC. This translates into CASRGLAGDLYEQYF.

The genes are TRBV20-1 and TRBJ2-7, with 11 bases aligning to TRBD1. CDR3 length: 16 residues. After removal of 5 bases from V and 2 bases from J, the junction contained 11 bases not matched to a gene. CDR1 is DFQATT and CDR2 is SNEGSKA in the germline V gene (reference sequence). CDR3 DNA: TGCAGTGCTCTACCCCTAGCGGGACAGGGGGCCTACGAGCAGTACTTC. Amino acid sequence: CSALPLAGQGAYEQYF.

The rearrangement links TRBV3-1 to TRBJ2-1; D is undetermined. Trimming removed 0 bases at V and 8 bases at J, with 14 bases between. The germline gives CDR1 LGHDT, CDR2 YNNKEL (reference sequence). CDR3 length: 15 amino acids. In DNA, the CDR3 is TGTGCCAGCAGCCAAGATGGGGTAGGACGAGATGAGCAGTTCTTC. Translation gives CASSQDGVGRDEQFF.

The genes are TRBV6-5 and TRBJ2-3, with D uncertain. This CDR3 has 12 amino acids. Deletions cut 8 bases from V and 0 bases from J, with 6 bases between. From germline, CDR1 is MNHEY and CDR2 SVGAGI. The CDR3 protein is CASLSSTDTQYF. CDR3 coding DNA: TGTGCCAGCTTATCTAGCACAGATACGCAGTATTTT.

The chain joins TRBV7-3 to TRBJ2-2; the D gene is possibly TRBD2 (6 bases). The length of the CDR3 is 17 residues. The V end was cut by 5 bases, the J end by 7 bases, with 23 bases between. CDR1 SGHTA and CDR2 FQGTGA come from the germline V gene. The CDR3 sequence: CASSLLARQGGGGELFF. CDR3 DNA: TGTGCCAGCAGCCTCCTCGCCAGGCAGGGAGGAGGCGGGGAGCTGTTTTTT.